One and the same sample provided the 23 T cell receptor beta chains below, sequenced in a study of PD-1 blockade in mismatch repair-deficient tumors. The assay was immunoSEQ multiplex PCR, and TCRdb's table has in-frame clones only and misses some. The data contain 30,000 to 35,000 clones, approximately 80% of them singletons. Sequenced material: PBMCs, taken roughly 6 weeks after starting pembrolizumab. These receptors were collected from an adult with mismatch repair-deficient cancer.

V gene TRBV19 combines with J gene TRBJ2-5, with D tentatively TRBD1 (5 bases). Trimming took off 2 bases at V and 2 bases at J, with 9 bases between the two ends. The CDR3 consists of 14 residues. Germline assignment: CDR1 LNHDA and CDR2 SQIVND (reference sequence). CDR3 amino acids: CASSISGQQETQYF. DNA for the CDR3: TGTGCCAGTAGTATATCCGGACAACAAGAGACCCAGTACTTC.

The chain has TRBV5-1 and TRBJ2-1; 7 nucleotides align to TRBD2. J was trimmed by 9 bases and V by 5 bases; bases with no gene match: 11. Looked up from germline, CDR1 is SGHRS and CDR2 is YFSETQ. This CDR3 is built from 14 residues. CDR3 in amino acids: CASRWIAGGAEQFF. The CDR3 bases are TGCGCCAGCAGGTGGATAGCGGGTGGCGCTGAGCAGTTCTTC.

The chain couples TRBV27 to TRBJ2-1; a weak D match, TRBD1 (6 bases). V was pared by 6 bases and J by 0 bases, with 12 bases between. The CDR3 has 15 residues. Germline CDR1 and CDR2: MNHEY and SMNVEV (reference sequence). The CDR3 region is CASSPRDTSYNEQFF. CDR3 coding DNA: TGTGCCAGCAGCCCCCGGGACACCTCCTACAATGAGCAGTTCTTC.

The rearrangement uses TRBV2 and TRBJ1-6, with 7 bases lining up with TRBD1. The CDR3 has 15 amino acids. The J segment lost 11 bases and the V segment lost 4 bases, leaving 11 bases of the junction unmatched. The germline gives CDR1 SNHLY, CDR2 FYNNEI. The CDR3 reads CASSATGDRGPPLHF. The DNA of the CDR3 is TGTGCCAGCAGTGCAACAGGGGATCGAGGTCCACCCCTCCACTTT.

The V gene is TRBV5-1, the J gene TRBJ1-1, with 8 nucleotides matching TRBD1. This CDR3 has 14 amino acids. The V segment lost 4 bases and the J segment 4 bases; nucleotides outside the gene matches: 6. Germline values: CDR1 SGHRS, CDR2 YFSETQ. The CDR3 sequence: CASSPWTGSTEAFF. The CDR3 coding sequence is TGCGCCAGCAGCCCCTGGACAGGGTCCACTGAAGCTTTCTTT.

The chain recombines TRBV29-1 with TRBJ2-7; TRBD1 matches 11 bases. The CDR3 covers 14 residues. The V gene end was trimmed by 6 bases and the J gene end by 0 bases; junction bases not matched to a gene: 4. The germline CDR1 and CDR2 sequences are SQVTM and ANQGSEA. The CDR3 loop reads CSVTGTGGSYEQYF. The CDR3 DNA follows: TGCAGCGTAACCGGGACAGGGGGCTCCTACGAGCAGTACTTC.

The CDR3 coding sequence is TGTGCCAGTAGTATAAGGGGGTCTGGGGCCAACGTCCTGACTTTC. This gives the protein CASSIRGSGANVLTF. The chain is built from TRBV19 and TRBJ2-6, with D maybe TRBD1 (6 bases). CDR3 length equals 15 residues. V was clipped by 2 bases and J by 1 base, with 6 bases between them. CDR1 LNHDA and CDR2 SQIVND come from the germline V gene (reference sequence).

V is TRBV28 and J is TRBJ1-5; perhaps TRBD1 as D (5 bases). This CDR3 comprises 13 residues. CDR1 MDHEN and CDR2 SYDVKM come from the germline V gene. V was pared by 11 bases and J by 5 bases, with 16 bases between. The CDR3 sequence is CAVRPGGDQPQHF. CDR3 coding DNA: TGTGCCGTACGACCCGGGGGGGATCAGCCCCAGCATTTT.

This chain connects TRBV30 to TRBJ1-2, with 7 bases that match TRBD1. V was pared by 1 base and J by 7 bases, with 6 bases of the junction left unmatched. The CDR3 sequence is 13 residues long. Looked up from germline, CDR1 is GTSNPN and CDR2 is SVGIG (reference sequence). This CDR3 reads CAWSETGVSGYTF. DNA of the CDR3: TGTGCCTGGAGTGAAACAGGGGTCAGTGGCTACACCTTC.

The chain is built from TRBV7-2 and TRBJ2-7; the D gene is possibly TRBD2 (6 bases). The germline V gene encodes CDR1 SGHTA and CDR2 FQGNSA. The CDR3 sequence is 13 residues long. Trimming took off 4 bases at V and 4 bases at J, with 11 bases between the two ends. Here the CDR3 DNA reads TGTGCCAGCAGCTGGAGGGGAGGTTACGAGCAGTACTTC. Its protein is CASSWRGGYEQYF.

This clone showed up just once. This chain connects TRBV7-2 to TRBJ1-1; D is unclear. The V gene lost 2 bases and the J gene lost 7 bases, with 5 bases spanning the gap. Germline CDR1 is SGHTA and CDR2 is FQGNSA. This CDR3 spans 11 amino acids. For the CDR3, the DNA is TGTGCCAGCAGCTTACGGGATGAAGCTTTCTTT. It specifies CASSLRDEAFF.

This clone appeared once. The CDR3 DNA reads as TGTGCCAGCAGCAAAGTAGGTCCAGGGCTAGAGACCCAGTACTTC. Residues: CASSKVGPGLETQYF. This sequence joins TRBV21-1 and TRBJ2-5; the D call of TRBD1 is as the table states it, not checked on the DNA. TRBV21-1 is termed a pseudogene. The CDR3 totals 15 residues.

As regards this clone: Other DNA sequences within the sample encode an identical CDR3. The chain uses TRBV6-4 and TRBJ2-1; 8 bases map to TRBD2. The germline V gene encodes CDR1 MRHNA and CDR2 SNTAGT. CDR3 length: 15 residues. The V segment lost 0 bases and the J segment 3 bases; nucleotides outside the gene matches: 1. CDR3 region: CASSDSTSGYNEQFF. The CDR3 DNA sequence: TGTGCCAGCAGTGACTCAACTAGCGGCTACAATGAGCAGTTCTTC.

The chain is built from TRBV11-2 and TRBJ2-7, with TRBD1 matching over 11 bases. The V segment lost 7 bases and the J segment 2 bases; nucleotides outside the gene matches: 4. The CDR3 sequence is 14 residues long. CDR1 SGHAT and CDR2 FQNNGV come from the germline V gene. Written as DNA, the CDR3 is TGTGCCAGCACCCTGGGACAGGGGGCCTACGAGCAGTACTTC. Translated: CASTLGQGAYEQYF.

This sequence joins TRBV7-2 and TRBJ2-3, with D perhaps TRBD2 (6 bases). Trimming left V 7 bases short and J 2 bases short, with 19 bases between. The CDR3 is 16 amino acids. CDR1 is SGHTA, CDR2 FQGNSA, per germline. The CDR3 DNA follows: TGTGCCAGCACCCCAAGGGCTAGCGCCTTCACAGATACGCAGTATTTT. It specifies CASTPRASAFTDTQYF.

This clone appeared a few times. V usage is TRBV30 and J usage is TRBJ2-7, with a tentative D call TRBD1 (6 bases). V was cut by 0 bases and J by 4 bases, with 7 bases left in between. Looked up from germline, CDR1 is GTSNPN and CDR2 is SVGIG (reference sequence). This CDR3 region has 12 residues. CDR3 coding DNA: TGTGCCTGGAGTGTACAGGGTTACGAGCAGTACTTC. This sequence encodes CAWSVQGYEQYF.

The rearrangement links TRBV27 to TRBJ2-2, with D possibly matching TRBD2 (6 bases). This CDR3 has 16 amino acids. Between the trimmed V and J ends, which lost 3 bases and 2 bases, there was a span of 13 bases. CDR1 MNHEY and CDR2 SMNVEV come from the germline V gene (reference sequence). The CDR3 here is CASSFWGTGNTGELFF. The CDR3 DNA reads TGTGCCAGCAGTTTCTGGGGGACTGGAAACACCGGGGAGCTGTTTTTT.

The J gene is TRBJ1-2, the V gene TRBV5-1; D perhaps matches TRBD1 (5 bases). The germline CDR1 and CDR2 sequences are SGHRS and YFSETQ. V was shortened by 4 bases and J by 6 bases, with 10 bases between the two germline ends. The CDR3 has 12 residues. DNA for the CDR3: TGCGCCAGCAGCACGACAGTTGATGGCTACACCTTC. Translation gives CASSTTVDGYTF.

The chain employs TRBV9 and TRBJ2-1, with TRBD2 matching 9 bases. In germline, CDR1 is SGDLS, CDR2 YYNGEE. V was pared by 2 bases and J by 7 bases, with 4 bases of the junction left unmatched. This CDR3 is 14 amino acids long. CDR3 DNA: TGTGCCAGCAGCGTTTGGCGGGGGGGAAATGAGCAGTTCTTC. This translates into CASSVWRGGNEQFF.

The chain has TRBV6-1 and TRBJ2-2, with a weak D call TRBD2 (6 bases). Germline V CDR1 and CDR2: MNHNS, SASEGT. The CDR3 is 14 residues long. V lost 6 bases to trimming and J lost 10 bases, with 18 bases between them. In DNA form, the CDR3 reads TGTGCCAGCAGAAGACTAGTAGGACAAGAGGAGCTGTTTTTT. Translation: CASRRLVGQEELFF.

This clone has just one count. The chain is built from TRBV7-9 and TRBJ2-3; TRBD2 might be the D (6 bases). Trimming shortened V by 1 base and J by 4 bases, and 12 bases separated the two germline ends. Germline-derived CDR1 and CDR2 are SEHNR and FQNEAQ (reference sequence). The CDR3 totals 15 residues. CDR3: CASSLVTGVADTQYF. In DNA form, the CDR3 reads TGTGCCAGCAGCTTAGTAACGGGAGTGGCAGATACGCAGTATTTT.

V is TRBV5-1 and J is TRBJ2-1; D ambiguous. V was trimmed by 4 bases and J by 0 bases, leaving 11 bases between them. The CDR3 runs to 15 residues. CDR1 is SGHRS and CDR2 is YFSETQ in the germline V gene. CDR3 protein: CASSLYRSSYNEQFF. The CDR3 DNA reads TGCGCCAGCAGCCTATACCGGAGCTCCTACAATGAGCAGTTCTTC.

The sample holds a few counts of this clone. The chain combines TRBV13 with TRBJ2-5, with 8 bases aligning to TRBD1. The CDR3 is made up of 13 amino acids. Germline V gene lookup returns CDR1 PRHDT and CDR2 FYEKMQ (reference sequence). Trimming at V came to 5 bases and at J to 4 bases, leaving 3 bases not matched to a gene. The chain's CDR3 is CASSPTGGETQYF. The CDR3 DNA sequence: TGTGCCAGCAGCCCCACAGGGGGAGAGACCCAGTACTTC.